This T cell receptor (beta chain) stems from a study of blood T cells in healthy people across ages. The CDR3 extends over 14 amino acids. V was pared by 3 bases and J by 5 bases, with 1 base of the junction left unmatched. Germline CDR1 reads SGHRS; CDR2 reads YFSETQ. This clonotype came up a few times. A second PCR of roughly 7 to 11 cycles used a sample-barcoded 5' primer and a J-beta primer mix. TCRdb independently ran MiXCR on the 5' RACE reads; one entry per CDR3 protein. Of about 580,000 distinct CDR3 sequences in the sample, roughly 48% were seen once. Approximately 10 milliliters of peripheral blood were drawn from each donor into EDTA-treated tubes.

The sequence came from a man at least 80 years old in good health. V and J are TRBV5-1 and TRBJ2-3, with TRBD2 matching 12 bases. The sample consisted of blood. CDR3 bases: TGCGCCAGCAGCTGGGGACTAGCGGGAGATACGCAGTATTTT. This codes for CASSWGLAGDTQYF.